This section outlines one T cell receptor (beta chain) sequence together with its context. The antigen is undetermined. The data were taken from a study of CD8 T cells in ankylosing spondylitis. Study observations and caveats: Made up of about eight highly homologous variants, a TCR beta motif appeared characteristic of ankylosing spondylitis blood. Researchers reportedly found disease-linked clones significantly enriched in matched ankylosing spondylitis synovial fluid.

Libraries for TCR beta were made by quantitative 5'-RACE with molecular barcodes. TCRdb re-called the 5' RACE reads through MiXCR, storing one row per CDR3 protein. Among some 250,000 distinct CDR3 sequences listed, around 25% were seen once. The germline CDR1 and CDR2 sequences are SGHRS and YFSETQ. V lost 1 base, J lost 10 bases, and 9 bases lay in between. The CDR3 sequence is 12 residues long. The rearrangement links TRBV5-1 to TRBJ2-1; D is perhaps TRBD2 (6 bases). The TCR sequence derives from a male donor with ankylosing spondylitis or in good health (not recorded which). The material sequenced was blood, either unsorted or a sorted T cell fraction (not recorded which). The CDR3 bases are TGCGCCAGCAGCTTGTGGGCGGGGGAGCAGTTCTTC. It specifies CASSLWAGEQFF.